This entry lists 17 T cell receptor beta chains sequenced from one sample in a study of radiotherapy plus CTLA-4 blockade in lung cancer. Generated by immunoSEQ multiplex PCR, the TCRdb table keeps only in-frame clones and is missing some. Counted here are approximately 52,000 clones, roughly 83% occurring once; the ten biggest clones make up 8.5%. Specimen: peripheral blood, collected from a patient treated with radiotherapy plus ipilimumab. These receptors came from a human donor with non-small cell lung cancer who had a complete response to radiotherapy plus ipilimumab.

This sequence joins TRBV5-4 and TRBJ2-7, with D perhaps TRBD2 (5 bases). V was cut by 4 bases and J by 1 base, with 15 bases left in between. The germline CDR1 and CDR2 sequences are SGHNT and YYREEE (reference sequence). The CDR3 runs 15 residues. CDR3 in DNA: TGTGCCAGCAGCGCGGGTGGTAGAGGATCCTACGAGCAGTACTTC. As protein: CASSAGGRGSYEQYF.

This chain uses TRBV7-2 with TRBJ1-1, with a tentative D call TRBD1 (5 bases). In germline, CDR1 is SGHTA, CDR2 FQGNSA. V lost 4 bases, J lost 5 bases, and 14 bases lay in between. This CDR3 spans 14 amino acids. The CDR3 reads CASSSDLGATEAFF. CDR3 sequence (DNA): TGTGCCAGCAGCTCCGATTTAGGGGCAACTGAAGCTTTCTTT.

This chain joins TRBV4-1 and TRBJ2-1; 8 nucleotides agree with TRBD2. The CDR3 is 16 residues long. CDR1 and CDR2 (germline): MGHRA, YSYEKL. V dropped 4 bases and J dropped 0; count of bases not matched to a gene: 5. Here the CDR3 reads CASSRMSGSSYNEQFF. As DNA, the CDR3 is TGCGCCAGCAGCCGGATGAGCGGGAGCTCCTACAATGAGCAGTTCTTC.

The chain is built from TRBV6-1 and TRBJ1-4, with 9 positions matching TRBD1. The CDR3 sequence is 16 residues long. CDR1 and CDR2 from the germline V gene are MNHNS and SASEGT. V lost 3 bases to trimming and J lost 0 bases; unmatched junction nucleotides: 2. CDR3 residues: CASSDRQGATNEKLFF. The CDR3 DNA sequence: TGTGCCAGCAGTGACAGACAGGGGGCAACTAATGAAAAACTGTTTTTT.

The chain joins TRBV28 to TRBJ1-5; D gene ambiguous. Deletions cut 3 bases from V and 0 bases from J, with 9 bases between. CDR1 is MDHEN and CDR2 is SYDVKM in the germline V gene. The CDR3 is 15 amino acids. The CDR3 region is CASSLLRVSNQPQHF. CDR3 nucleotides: TGTGCCAGCAGTTTGCTCCGGGTTAGCAATCAGCCCCAGCATTTT.

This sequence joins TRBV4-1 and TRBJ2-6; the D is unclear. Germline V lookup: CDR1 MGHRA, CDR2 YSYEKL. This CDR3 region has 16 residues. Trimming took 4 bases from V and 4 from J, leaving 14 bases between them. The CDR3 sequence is CASSLDTAGGANVLTF. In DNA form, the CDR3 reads TGCGCCAGCAGCCTCGACACTGCTGGAGGGGCCAACGTCCTGACTTTC.

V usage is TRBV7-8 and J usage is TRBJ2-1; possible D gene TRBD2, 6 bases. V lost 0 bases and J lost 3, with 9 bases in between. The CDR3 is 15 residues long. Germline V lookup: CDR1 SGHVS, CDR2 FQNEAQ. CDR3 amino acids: CASSLAGGRYNEQFF. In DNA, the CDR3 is TGTGCCAGCAGCTTAGCGGGAGGCCGCTACAATGAGCAGTTCTTC. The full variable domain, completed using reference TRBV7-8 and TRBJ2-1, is GAGVSQSPRYKVAKRGQDVALRCDPISGHVSLFWYQQALGQGPEFLTYFQNEAQLDKSGLPSDRFFAERPEGSVSTLKIQRTQQEDSAVYLCASSLAGGRYNEQFFGPGTRLTVL.

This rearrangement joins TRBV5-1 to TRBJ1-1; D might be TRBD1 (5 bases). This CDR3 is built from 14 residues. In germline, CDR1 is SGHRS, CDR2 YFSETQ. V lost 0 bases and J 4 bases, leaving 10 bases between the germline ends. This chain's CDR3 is CASSLALTATEAFF. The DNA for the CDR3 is TGCGCCAGCAGCTTGGCCTTGACAGCCACTGAAGCTTTCTTT.

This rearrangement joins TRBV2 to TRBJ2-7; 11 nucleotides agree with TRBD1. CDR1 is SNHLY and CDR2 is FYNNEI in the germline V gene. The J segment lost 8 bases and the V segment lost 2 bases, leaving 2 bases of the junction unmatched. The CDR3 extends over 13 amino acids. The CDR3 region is CASSEWDRGKQYV. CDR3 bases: TGTGCCAGCAGTGAATGGGACAGGGGGAAGCAGTACGTC.

This chain's CDR3 is CASSSSGTVETQYF. CDR3 coding DNA: TGTGCCAGCAGCTCCTCCGGGACAGTAGAGACCCAGTACTTC. The V gene is TRBV7-9, the J gene TRBJ2-5; 7 bases line up with TRBD1. Losses at the gene ends were 4 bases for V and 4 bases for J; bases not matched to a gene: 6. The CDR3 has 14 amino acids. Germline V gene sequence: CDR1 SEHNR, CDR2 FQNEAQ (reference sequence).

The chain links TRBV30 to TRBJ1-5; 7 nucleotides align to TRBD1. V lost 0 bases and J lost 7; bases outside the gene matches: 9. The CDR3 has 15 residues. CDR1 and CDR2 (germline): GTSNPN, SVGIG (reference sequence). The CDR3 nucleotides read TGTGCCTGGAGTGTACCGAACAGGGGTTTCCAGCCCCAGCATTTT. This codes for CAWSVPNRGFQPQHF.

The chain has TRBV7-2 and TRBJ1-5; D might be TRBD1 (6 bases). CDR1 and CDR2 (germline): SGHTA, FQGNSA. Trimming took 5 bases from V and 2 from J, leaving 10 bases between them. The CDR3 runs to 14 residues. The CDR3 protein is CASSPWTGNQPQHF. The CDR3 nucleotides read TGTGCCAGCAGCCCATGGACAGGCAATCAGCCCCAGCATTTT.

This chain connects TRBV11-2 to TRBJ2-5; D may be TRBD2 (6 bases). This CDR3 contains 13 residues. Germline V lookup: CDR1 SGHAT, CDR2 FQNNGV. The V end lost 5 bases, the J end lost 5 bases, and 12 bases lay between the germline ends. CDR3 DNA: TGTGCCAGCAGCCCGGGGGAAAAGGAGACCCAGTACTTC. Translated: CASSPGEKETQYF.

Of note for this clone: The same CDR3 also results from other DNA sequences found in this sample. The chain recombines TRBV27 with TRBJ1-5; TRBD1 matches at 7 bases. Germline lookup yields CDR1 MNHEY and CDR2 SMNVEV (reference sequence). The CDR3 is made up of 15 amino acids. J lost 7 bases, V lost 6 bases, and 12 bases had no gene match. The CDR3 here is CASSSNSGGRQPQHF. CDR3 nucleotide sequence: TGTGCCAGCAGCTCCAATTCAGGGGGAAGACAGCCCCAGCATTTT.

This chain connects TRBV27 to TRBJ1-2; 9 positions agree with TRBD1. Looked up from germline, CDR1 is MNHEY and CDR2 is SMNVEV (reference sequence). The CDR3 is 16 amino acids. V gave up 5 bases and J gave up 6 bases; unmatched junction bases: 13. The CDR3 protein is CASSPPGQGLGHGYTF. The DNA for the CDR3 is TGTGCCAGCAGTCCTCCGGGACAGGGATTGGGCCATGGCTACACCTTC.

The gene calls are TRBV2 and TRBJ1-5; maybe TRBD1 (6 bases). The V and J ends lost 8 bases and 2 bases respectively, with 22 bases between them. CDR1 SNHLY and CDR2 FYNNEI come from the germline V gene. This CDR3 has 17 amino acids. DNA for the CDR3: TGTGCCAGCGGACCAAACCTACAGGGTTCGGGCAATCAGCCCCAGCATTTT. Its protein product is CASGPNLQGSGNQPQHF.

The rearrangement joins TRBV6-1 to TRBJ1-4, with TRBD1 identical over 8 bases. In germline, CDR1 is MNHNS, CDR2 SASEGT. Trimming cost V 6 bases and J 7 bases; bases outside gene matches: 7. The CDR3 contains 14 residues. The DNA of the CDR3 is TGTGCCAGCAGCCAGGGGGCGCGGGGTGAAAAACTGTTTTTT. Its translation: CASSQGARGEKLFF.